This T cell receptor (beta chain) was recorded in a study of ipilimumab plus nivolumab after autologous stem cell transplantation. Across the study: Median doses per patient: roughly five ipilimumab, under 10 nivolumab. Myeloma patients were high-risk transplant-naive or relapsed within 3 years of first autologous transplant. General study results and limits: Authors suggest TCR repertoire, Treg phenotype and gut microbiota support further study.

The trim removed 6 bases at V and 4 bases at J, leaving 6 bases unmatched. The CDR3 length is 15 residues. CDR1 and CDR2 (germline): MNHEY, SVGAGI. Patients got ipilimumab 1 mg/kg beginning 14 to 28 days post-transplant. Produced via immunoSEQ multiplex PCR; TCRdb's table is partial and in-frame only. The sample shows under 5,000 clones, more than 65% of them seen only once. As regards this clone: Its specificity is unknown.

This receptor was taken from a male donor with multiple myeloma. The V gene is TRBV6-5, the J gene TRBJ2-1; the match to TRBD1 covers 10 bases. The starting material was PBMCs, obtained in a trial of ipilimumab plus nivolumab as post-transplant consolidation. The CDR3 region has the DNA TGTGCCAGCAGGTTGGACAGGGGGGTGTACAATGAGCAGTTCTTC. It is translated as CASRLDRGVYNEQFF.